These 30 T cell receptor beta chains came from one sample sequenced in a study of shared clonotypes between healthy human individuals. Assay used: immunoSEQ multiplex PCR; TCRdb lists only in-frame clones, some missing. The sample records fewer than 850,000 clones, 90% being singletons. Sequencing was performed on memory CD8+ T cells from PBMCs. As to subset: CD45RO+ cells pooled with CCR7-negative TemRA cells. Source of these receptors: a man between 18 and 29 years old in good health. Some clones in this sample may be carry-over from other donors' samples.

This chain links TRBV7-2 with TRBJ2-3; perhaps TRBD2 as D (6 bases). V was pared by 5 bases and J by 3 bases, with 12 bases between. The CDR3 is made up of 14 amino acids. The V gene's germline CDR1 is SGHTA and CDR2 FQGNSA. CDR3 sequence: CASSVGTLTDTQYF. DNA of the CDR3: TGTGCCAGCAGCGTCGGGACTCTAACAGATACGCAGTATTTT.

In this sample, this clone turned up a few times. The chain is built from TRBV13 and TRBJ2-7; tentatively, D is TRBD1 (5 bases). The CDR3 contains 14 residues. V was shortened by 3 bases and J by 3 bases, with 12 bases between the two germline ends. Germline V CDR1 and CDR2: PRHDT, FYEKMQ (reference sequence). The CDR3 is CASSFGVRDYEQYF. CDR3 sequence (DNA): TGTGCCAGCAGCTTCGGAGTCAGGGACTACGAGCAGTACTTC.

The rearrangement uses TRBV5-4 and TRBJ2-7, with TRBD1 matching 7 bases. With 4 bases clipped from V and 2 bases from J, the junction kept 3 bases outside the gene matches. This CDR3 contains 13 residues. The germline CDR1 and CDR2 sequences are SGHNT and YYREEE (reference sequence). The CDR3 nucleotides read TGTGCCAGCAGCGGTGACAGGGCCTACGAGCAGTACTTC. Amino acid sequence: CASSGDRAYEQYF.

This clone was counted a few times. This chain links TRBV7-7 with TRBJ1-1, with 7 positions matching TRBD1. V dropped 5 bases and J dropped 6; count of bases not matched to a gene: 6. Germline values: CDR1 SSHAT, CDR2 FNYEAQ (reference sequence). The CDR3 has 13 amino acids. For the CDR3, the DNA is TGTGCCAGCAGCCCAGGGGGGTTCGCTGAAGCTTTCTTT. Translating gives CASSPGGFAEAFF.

This clone occurred once. V usage is TRBV5-1 and J usage is TRBJ1-2, with D perhaps matching TRBD1 (5 bases). The CDR3 contains 15 residues. CDR1 is SGHRS, CDR2 YFSETQ, per germline. The V gene lost 3 bases and the J gene lost 0 bases, with 12 bases spanning the gap. CDR3 DNA sequence: TGCGCCAGCAGCTCGCCGGGGGTGGCTAACTATGGCTACACCTTC. Its protein product is CASSSPGVANYGYTF.

In DNA form, the CDR3 reads TGTGCCAGCAGCTTCGGTGGATACAACTATGGCTACACCTTC. Its protein product is CASSFGGYNYGYTF. The chain uses TRBV7-9 and TRBJ1-2; D gene uncertain. Germline CDR1 is SEHNR and CDR2 is FQNEAQ (reference sequence). This CDR3 comprises 14 residues. The V gene lost 3 bases and the J gene lost 2 bases, with 10 bases spanning the gap.

This clone was picked up one time. This chain uses TRBV28 with TRBJ1-6, with D possibly being TRBD1 (5 bases). V gave up 3 bases and J gave up 5 bases, with 8 bases separating them. The CDR3 consists of 14 residues. Per the germline V gene, CDR1 is MDHEN and CDR2 is SYDVKM. The CDR3: CASSFPGHNSPLHF. The CDR3 nucleotides are TGTGCCAGCAGTTTCCCGGGACATAATTCACCCCTCCACTTT.

J is TRBJ2-1 and V is TRBV5-1, with D unresolved. The V gene lost 0 bases and the J gene lost 9 bases, with 10 bases spanning the gap. The V gene's germline CDR1 is SGHRS and CDR2 YFSETQ. CDR3 length: 13 residues. The CDR3: CASSLVPLREQFF. As DNA, the CDR3 is TGCGCCAGCAGCTTGGTACCACTCCGTGAGCAGTTCTTC. The whole variable domain, remainder taken from reference TRBV5-1 and TRBJ2-1, is KAGVTQTPRYLIKTRGQQVTLSCSPISGHRSVSWYQQTPGQGLQFLFEYFSETQRNKGNFPGRFSGRQFSNSRSEMNVSTLELGDSALYLCASSLVPLREQFFGPGTRLTVL.

This clone appeared once. V usage is TRBV7-2 and J usage is TRBJ2-7; D unclear. V was shortened by 1 base and J by 1 base, with 11 bases between the two germline ends. The CDR3 totals 15 residues. Germline CDR1 SGHTA, CDR2 FQGNSA. The CDR3 is CASSLGTRTSYEQYF. As DNA, the CDR3 is TGTGCCAGCAGCTTAGGGACCAGGACGTCCTACGAGCAGTACTTC.

The gene calls are TRBV6-5 and TRBJ2-1; D uncertain. The CDR3 covers 15 residues. Germline assignment: CDR1 MNHEY and CDR2 SVGAGI. V was shortened by 5 bases and J by 0 bases, with 11 bases between the two germline ends. The CDR3 reads CASSTPYSSYNEQFF. The CDR3 DNA reads as TGTGCCAGCAGTACCCCGTATAGCTCCTACAATGAGCAGTTCTTC.

This chain joins TRBV7-6 and TRBJ2-1, with TRBD2 matching over 11 bases. Per germline, CDR1 SGHVS and CDR2 FNYEAQ. This CDR3 has 15 amino acids. Trimming removed 3 bases from V and 4 bases from J; junction bases left unmatched: 2. CDR3: CASSFGTSGYNEQFF. In DNA, the CDR3 is TGTGCCAGCAGCTTCGGGACTAGCGGTTACAATGAGCAGTTCTTC.

This clone has a count of ten or more. The rearrangement uses TRBV28 and TRBJ1-3; no reliable D call. V gave up 1 base and J gave up 0 bases, with 7 bases separating them. The CDR3 runs to 15 residues. The germline CDR1 and CDR2 sequences are MDHEN and SYDVKM. CDR3 protein: CASSLSPISGNTIYF. CDR3 nucleotide sequence: TGTGCCAGCAGTTTATCCCCCATCTCTGGAAACACCATATATTTT.

This clone appeared a few times. V usage is TRBV5-6 and J usage is TRBJ1-5; 7 bases are a match to TRBD1. This CDR3 contains 14 residues. From germline, CDR1 is SGHDT and CDR2 YYEEEE. V dropped 0 bases and J dropped 7; count of bases not matched to a gene: 4. As DNA, the CDR3 is TGTGCCAGCAGCTTGGAAGGGGGCAGGCAGCCCCAGCATTTT. Residues: CASSLEGGRQPQHF.

This chain connects TRBV10-2 to TRBJ1-2; D possibly corresponds to TRBD1 (5 bases). This CDR3 has 15 residues. Trimming pared 0 bases from V and 4 bases from J, leaving 12 bases between. Germline-derived CDR1 and CDR2 are WSHSY and SAAADI. This CDR3 reads CASSESLGQFYGYTF. The CDR3 region has the DNA TGCGCCAGCAGTGAGTCCCTGGGGCAATTCTATGGCTACACCTTC.

This chain joins TRBV4-3 and TRBJ1-1; D gene uncertain. CDR1 and CDR2 (germline): LGHNA, YSLEER. The CDR3 has 15 residues. Trimming pared 0 bases from V and 1 base from J, leaving 9 bases between. In DNA, the CDR3 is TGCGCCAGCAGCCAAGATCAGCTGACGAACACTGAAGCTTTCTTT. It encodes CASSQDQLTNTEAFF.

The chain has TRBV7-9 and TRBJ1-1; D is perhaps TRBD1 (5 bases). This CDR3 region has 12 residues. V gave up 4 bases and J gave up 10 bases, with 13 bases separating them. Per germline, CDR1 SEHNR and CDR2 FQNEAQ (reference sequence). DNA for the CDR3: TGTGCCAGCAGCTCCACTGGGGACCGAGCTTTCTTT. Translation gives CASSSTGDRAFF.

This clone appeared many times. The chain combines TRBV28 with TRBJ2-5, with a weak D call TRBD2 (6 bases). CDR3 length equals 15 residues. The germline V and J ends were trimmed by 1 base and 2 bases, with 11 bases remaining between them. The V gene's germline CDR1 is MDHEN and CDR2 SYDVKM. CDR3 nucleotides: TGTGCCAGCAGTTTATTGATAGCGGCGCAAGAGACCCAGTACTTC. Translated: CASSLLIAAQETQYF.

The CDR3 DNA reads as TGTGCCAGCAGTTACTCGTCAGATACCTACGAGCAGTACTTC. This gives the protein CASSYSSDTYEQYF. This sequence joins TRBV6-5 and TRBJ2-7; no clear D gene. The germline gives CDR1 MNHEY, CDR2 SVGAGI. This CDR3 contains 14 residues. The V gene lost 0 bases and the J gene lost 2 bases, with 8 bases spanning the gap.

The rearrangement links TRBV13 to TRBJ1-1; TRBD1 matches at 10 bases. The CDR3 has 15 residues. After removal of 5 bases from V and 4 bases from J, the junction contained 7 bases not matched to a gene. Germline V lookup: CDR1 PRHDT, CDR2 FYEKMQ (reference sequence). CDR3: CASSPEGTGVTEAFF. CDR3 DNA sequence: TGTGCCAGCAGCCCGGAAGGGACAGGGGTCACTGAAGCTTTCTTT.

The chain employs TRBV19 and TRBJ2-7, with D unresolved. Looked up from germline, CDR1 is LNHDA and CDR2 is SQIVND (reference sequence). The CDR3 loop spans 12 amino acids. Deletions cut 8 bases from V and 3 bases from J, with 11 bases between. The CDR3 nucleotides are TGTGCCAGTGGCCAACACCGCTACGAGCAGTACTTC. It codes for CASGQHRYEQYF. The full variable domain, its missing parts supplied by reference TRBV19 and TRBJ2-7, is DGGITQSPKYLFRKEGQNVTLSCEQNLNHDAMYWYRQDPGQGLRLIYYSQIVNDFQKGDIAEGYSVSREKKESFPLTVTSAQKNPTAFYLCASGQHRYEQYFGPGTRLTVT.

The chain joins TRBV4-1 to TRBJ2-7, with D unclear. Deletions cut 8 bases from V and 3 bases from J, with 14 bases between. The length of the CDR3 is 13 residues. Germline CDR1 reads MGHRA; CDR2 reads YSYEKL. CDR3 sequence (DNA): TGCGCCAGCGCTATGGCGGTGAGCTACGAGCAGTACTTC. Translated, it gives CASAMAVSYEQYF.

V usage is TRBV7-2 and J usage is TRBJ2-7; 9 bases match TRBD1. Germline values: CDR1 SGHTA, CDR2 FQGNSA. The CDR3 sequence is 14 residues long. J lost 3 bases, V lost 5 bases, and 5 bases had no gene match. The CDR3: CASSAGQGGYEQYF. The DNA of the CDR3 is TGTGCCAGCAGCGCGGGACAGGGCGGCTACGAGCAGTACTTC.

The CDR3 sequence is CASSLDEYEQYF. In nucleotides, the CDR3 is TGTGCCAGCAGCTTAGATGAGTACGAGCAGTACTTC. The chain links TRBV7-9 to TRBJ2-7, with D hard to call. Deletions cut 1 base from V and 4 bases from J, with 5 bases between. Germline lookup yields CDR1 SEHNR and CDR2 FQNEAQ (reference sequence). The CDR3 loop spans 12 amino acids.

The chain employs TRBV7-8 and TRBJ2-7; D might be TRBD1 or TRBD2, each matching 5 bases. This CDR3 is 17 amino acids long. Germline CDR1 SGHVS, CDR2 FQNEAQ. Between the trimmed V and J ends, which lost 7 bases and 4 bases, there was a span of 26 bases. The CDR3 region is CASNPRGPTRRQYEQYF. The CDR3 region has the DNA TGTGCCAGCAACCCCCGGGGCCCCACGCGACGCCAATACGAGCAGTACTTC.

The V call is TRBV7-2, the J call TRBJ1-2, with 8 nucleotides matching TRBD1. J was trimmed by 6 bases and V by 4 bases; bases with no gene match: 7. The germline V gene has CDR1 SGHTA and CDR2 FQGNSA. The CDR3 is 14 amino acids. CDR3 nucleotide sequence: TGTGCCAGCAGCTCCCTAGGACAGGGCCATGGCTACACCTTC. Amino acids: CASSSLGQGHGYTF.

The chain uses TRBV9 and TRBJ2-7; D not certain. The length of the CDR3 is 13 residues. CDR1 SGDLS and CDR2 YYNGEE come from the germline V gene. Trimming cost V 4 bases and J 2 bases, with 10 bases left between them. The CDR3 loop is CASSPSVTYEQYF. The CDR3, as DNA: TGTGCCAGCAGCCCCAGTGTGACCTACGAGCAGTACTTC.

This chain uses TRBV9 with TRBJ2-7; TRBD1 agrees at 7 bases. Trimming at V came to 3 bases and at J to 7 bases, leaving 13 bases not matched to a gene. The CDR3 runs to 15 residues. Germline V gene data show CDR1 as SGDLS and CDR2 as YYNGEE. CDR3 amino acids: CASSAQGQRGGEQYF. The CDR3 DNA is TGTGCCAGCAGCGCCCAGGGACAGCGCGGTGGGGAGCAGTACTTC.

The J gene is TRBJ1-2, the V gene TRBV14; 9 nucleotides align to TRBD1. This CDR3 is 15 amino acids long. The V gene end was trimmed by 3 bases and the J gene end by 4 bases; junction bases not matched to a gene: 6. The V gene's germline CDR1 is SGHDN and CDR2 FVKESK. CDR3 in amino acids: CASSQGTGLFYGYTF. DNA for the CDR3: TGTGCCAGCAGCCAGGGGACAGGGCTCTTCTATGGCTACACCTTC.

This clone was detected only a few times. The sample holds other DNA sequences that translate to the same CDR3. The gene calls are TRBV7-9 and TRBJ2-1, with unresolved D. Germline V gene data show CDR1 as SEHNR and CDR2 as FQNEAQ (reference sequence). V lost 4 bases and J lost 5, with 0 bases in between. The CDR3 spans 10 residues. The CDR3 nucleotides are TGTGCCAGCAGCTACAATGAGCAGTTCTTC. It is translated as CASSYNEQFF.

The chain recombines TRBV4-1 with TRBJ2-1, with 15 nucleotides matching TRBD2. Losses at the gene ends were 4 bases for V and 6 bases for J; bases not matched to a gene: 4. The CDR3 contains 16 residues. Germline CDR1 MGHRA, CDR2 YSYEKL. CDR3 sequence: CASSPGLAGGPNEQFF. The DNA for the CDR3 is TGCGCCAGCAGCCCTGGACTAGCGGGAGGGCCCAATGAGCAGTTCTTC.